Listed below are T cell receptor beta chains from one sample, sequenced in a study of Graves' ophthalmopathy and Graves' hyperthyroidism. TCRdb processed the multiplex PCR reads anew with MiXCR; each CDR3 protein has one entry. This sample carries around 1.1 million distinct CDR3 sequences, 35% to 45% of them seen once, and the ten largest clones take more than 9.5%. Specimen: peripheral blood or thyroid tissue (not recorded which). These receptors came from an adult man with Graves' hyperthyroidism. CDR3s include the opening cysteine and the closing phenylalanine or tryptophan. Fields, in order: CDR3 DNA, CDR3 protein, D gene, V gene, clone size, J gene, CDR3 length. The D gene is left open where the match is weak. Expanded clones get a size class; other rows say once, few or many, or leave the size out.

CDR3nt: TGTGCCAGCAGCTTCGGGCAGGGATCCTCACCCCTCCACTTT
CDR3aa: CASSFGQGSSPLHF
d_gene: -
v_gene: TRBV7-9
abundance: many
j_gene: TRBJ1-6
len: 14

CDR3nt: TGTGCCAGCAGCTTAGAAGGGGGCGGACGCGAGCAAGGGACCCAGTACTTC
CDR3aa: CASSLEGGGREQGTQYF
d_gene: TRBD1
v_gene: TRBV7-8
abundance: -
j_gene: TRBJ2-5
len: 17

CDR3nt: TGTGCCAGCGCCAGGGGGTCGGGCTCTGGGGCCAACGTCCTGACTTTC
CDR3aa: CASARGSGSGANVLTF
d_gene: TRBD1
v_gene: TRBV10-3
abundance: many
j_gene: TRBJ2-6
len: 16

CDR3nt: TGTGCCAGCAGCTTACAGGGACAGGGTCCCTACGAGCAGTACTTC
CDR3aa: CASSLQGQGPYEQYF
d_gene: TRBD1
v_gene: TRBV11-1
abundance: many
j_gene: TRBJ2-7
len: 15

CDR3nt: TGTGCCAGCAGTGACGACAGGGGTGAAAAACTGTTTTTT
CDR3aa: CASSDDRGEKLFF
d_gene: TRBD1
v_gene: TRBV10-3
abundance: -
j_gene: TRBJ1-4
len: 13

CDR3nt: TGTGCCAGCAGCTTGTCAGGACAGCTAACATACGAGCAGTACTTC
CDR3aa: CASSLSGQLTYEQYF
d_gene: -
v_gene: TRBV5-8
abundance: many
j_gene: TRBJ2-7
len: 15

CDR3nt: TGTGCCAGCAGAAGGAGGGGGAACACTGAAGCTTTCTTT
CDR3aa: CASRRRGNTEAFF
d_gene: -
v_gene: TRBV28
abundance: -
j_gene: TRBJ1-1
len: 13

CDR3nt: TGCAGTGCTAGGCAGATATCTAACTATGGCTACACCTTC
CDR3aa: CSARQISNYGYTF
d_gene: -
v_gene: TRBV20-1
abundance: few
j_gene: TRBJ1-2
len: 13

CDR3nt: TGTGCCAGCAGTTCCACAGGGGTAGGGATAATTGAAAAACTGTTTTTT
CDR3aa: CASSSTGVGIIEKLFF
d_gene: TRBD1
v_gene: TRBV7-9
abundance: few
j_gene: TRBJ1-4
len: 16

CDR3nt: TGTGCCAGCAGCCCTGGACCTGGGGACTCAGCTTTCTTT
CDR3aa: CASSPGPGDSAFF
d_gene: -
v_gene: TRBV7-2
abundance: many
j_gene: TRBJ1-1
len: 13

CDR3nt: TGTACCAGCATCATAGGTTGGGCTAGCGGGAGATCTGGGGCCAACGTCCTGACTTTC
CDR3aa: CTSIIGWASGRSGANVLTF
d_gene: TRBD2
v_gene: TRBV7-3
abundance: -
j_gene: TRBJ2-6
len: 19

CDR3nt: TGTGCCATCACCCGGGACGGAGAGACCCAGTACTTC
CDR3aa: CAITRDGETQYF
d_gene: -
v_gene: TRBV10-3
abundance: -
j_gene: TRBJ2-5
len: 12

CDR3nt: TGCAGTGCTAGAGATCGTGGGGCTGGGGCCAACGTCCTGACTTTC
CDR3aa: CSARDRGAGANVLTF
d_gene: -
v_gene: TRBV20-1
abundance: many
j_gene: TRBJ2-6
len: 15

CDR3nt: TGCAGCGCCCAAGGGACTAGCGAGAGGACGCAGTACTTC
CDR3aa: CSAQGTSERTQYF
d_gene: TRBD2
v_gene: TRBV29-1
abundance: -
j_gene: TRBJ2-7
len: 13

CDR3nt: TGTGCCAGCAGCCGCTACCGGGACGTCTCCTACGAGCAGTACTTC
CDR3aa: CASSRYRDVSYEQYF
d_gene: -
v_gene: TRBV4-2
abundance: -
j_gene: TRBJ2-7
len: 15

CDR3nt: TGTGCCAGTAGTACTATGGTGGATGAAGCTTTCTTT
CDR3aa: CASSTMVDEAFF
d_gene: -
v_gene: TRBV19
abundance: -
j_gene: TRBJ1-1
len: 12

CDR3nt: TGTGCCAGCAGTCCTGGGGGGACGGATCAGCCCCAGCATTTT
CDR3aa: CASSPGGTDQPQHF
d_gene: -
v_gene: TRBV10-2
abundance: -
j_gene: TRBJ1-5
len: 14

CDR3nt: TGCGCCAGCAGCCCCCGACAGGGTGGTTCCGGGGAGCTGTTTTTT
CDR3aa: CASSPRQGGSGELFF
d_gene: TRBD1
v_gene: TRBV7-3
abundance: few
j_gene: TRBJ2-2
len: 15

CDR3nt: TGCAGTGCATCTGGGACAGGGGGGCTCCACTTT
CDR3aa: CSASGTGGLHF
d_gene: TRBD1
v_gene: TRBV20-1
abundance: -
j_gene: TRBJ1-6
len: 11

CDR3nt: TGTGCCAGCACCGAGGGGGATCAGCCCCAGCATTTT
CDR3aa: CASTEGDQPQHF
d_gene: -
v_gene: TRBV6-6
abundance: many
j_gene: TRBJ1-5
len: 12

CDR3nt: TGTGCCAGTACCCGACGAGAGGGGGTAAACGAGCAGTACTTC
CDR3aa: CASTRREGVNEQYF
d_gene: -
v_gene: TRBV19
abundance: -
j_gene: TRBJ2-7
len: 14

CDR3nt: TGTGCCAGCAGCCGGGACAGGACGGATTACGAGCAGTACTTC
CDR3aa: CASSRDRTDYEQYF
d_gene: TRBD1
v_gene: TRBV7-2
abundance: many
j_gene: TRBJ2-7
len: 14

CDR3nt: TGCGCCAGCAGCTTGCGGACAGGGGGCTTCCACGAGCAGTACTTC
CDR3aa: CASSLRTGGFHEQYF
d_gene: TRBD1
v_gene: TRBV5-1
abundance: -
j_gene: TRBJ2-7
len: 15

CDR3nt: TGTGCCAGCAGCTCCCTAGCTAGGGGGGTAGGGGGCGATCAGCCCCAGCATTTT
CDR3aa: CASSSLARGVGGDQPQHF
d_gene: TRBD1
v_gene: TRBV7-9
abundance: -
j_gene: TRBJ1-5
len: 18

CDR3nt: TGCAGTGCCAGCAGTTTATCCCCCGCGGGGAGCTCACCCCTCCACTTT
CDR3aa: CSASSLSPAGSSPLHF
d_gene: -
v_gene: TRBV20-1
abundance: once
j_gene: TRBJ1-6
len: 16

CDR3nt: TGTGCCAGCAGCTTTGGGGGAGATAGCAAGCAGCCCCAGCATTTT
CDR3aa: CASSFGGDSKQPQHF
d_gene: -
v_gene: TRBV5-8
abundance: -
j_gene: TRBJ1-5
len: 15

CDR3nt: TGTGCCAGCAGCTCCCGGGACAGGGACACAGATACGCAGTATTTT
CDR3aa: CASSSRDRDTDTQYF
d_gene: TRBD1
v_gene: TRBV7-9
abundance: -
j_gene: TRBJ2-3
len: 15

CDR3nt: TGCAGCGTTGATCGTGTGGATTCTGGAAACACCATATATTTT
CDR3aa: CSVDRVDSGNTIYF
d_gene: -
v_gene: TRBV29-1
abundance: many
j_gene: TRBJ1-3
len: 14

CDR3nt: TGTGCCACCGCCTCGGATGTCAATCAGCCCCAGCATTTT
CDR3aa: CATASDVNQPQHF
d_gene: -
v_gene: TRBV4-2
abundance: -
j_gene: TRBJ1-5
len: 13

CDR3nt: TGCAGCGTAGTCAGACTTGCGGGAGGGGACTACGAGCAGTACTTC
CDR3aa: CSVVRLAGGDYEQYF
d_gene: TRBD2
v_gene: TRBV29-1
abundance: -
j_gene: TRBJ2-7
len: 15

CDR3nt: TGTGCCATCAGTGAGAAAGGGGGCGGGAACTATGGCTACACCTTC
CDR3aa: CAISEKGGGNYGYTF
d_gene: TRBD1
v_gene: TRBV10-3
abundance: -
j_gene: TRBJ1-2
len: 15

CDR3nt: TGTGCCAGCAGCCAAGCCGGGACAGGGAGCAATCAGCCCCAGCATTTT
CDR3aa: CASSQAGTGSNQPQHF
d_gene: TRBD1
v_gene: TRBV7-2
abundance: -
j_gene: TRBJ1-5
len: 16